This is a list of T cell receptor beta chains from one sample in a study of T cell responses to AZD1222 COVID-19 vaccine. This table comes from immunoSEQ multiplex PCR, and its TCRdb copy is limited to in-frame clones, with some not included. The repertoire holds roughly 150,000 clones, with roughly nine tenths as singletons. The specimen comprised peripheral blood, sampled 28 days after the second AZD1222 dose. Receptor source: an adult who received the AZD1222 COVID-19 vaccine. Each CDR3 is given with its conserved first and last residue. Fields, in order: CDR3 protein, CDR3 DNA, D gene, V gene, J gene. A D gene is named only where the DNA matches it firmly.

CDR3 protein: CASSPSNSPLHF
CDR3 DNA: TGTGCCAGCAGTCCCAGTAATTCACCCCTCCACTTT
D gene: .
V gene: TRBV2
J gene: TRBJ1-6

CDR3 protein: CASSLGPNTGANGELFF
CDR3 DNA: TGTGCCAGCAGCTTAGGACCGAATACAGGGGCTAACGGGGAGCTGTTTTTT
D gene: TRBD1
V gene: TRBV11-3
J gene: TRBJ2-2

CDR3 protein: CASSQGTEGADGYTF
CDR3 DNA: TGCGCCAGCAGCCAAGGAACGGAGGGAGCGGATGGCTACACCTTC
D gene: .
V gene: TRBV4-3
J gene: TRBJ1-2

CDR3 protein: CASSLLRGGVDTEAFF
CDR3 DNA: TGTGCCAGCAGCTTGTTAAGGGGCGGGGTGGACACTGAAGCTTTCTTT
D gene: .
V gene: TRBV5-5
J gene: TRBJ1-1

CDR3 protein: CASSDRGQGFYGYTF
CDR3 DNA: TGTGCCAGCAGTGATAGGGGACAGGGTTTCTATGGCTACACCTTC
D gene: TRBD1
V gene: TRBV2
J gene: TRBJ1-2

CDR3 protein: CASSSSGRAHEQYF
CDR3 DNA: TGTGCCAGCAGCTCTAGCGGGAGGGCCCACGAGCAGTACTTC
D gene: TRBD2
V gene: TRBV7-9
J gene: TRBJ2-7

CDR3 protein: CASSLPGGSSYNEQFF
CDR3 DNA: TGTGCCAGCAGTTTACCCGGGGGGAGCTCCTACAATGAGCAGTTCTTC
D gene: TRBD2
V gene: TRBV28
J gene: TRBJ2-1

CDR3 protein: CASSEVWGSDTQYF
CDR3 DNA: TGTGCCAGCAGTGAAGTCTGGGGCTCAGATACGCAGTATTTT
D gene: .
V gene: TRBV2
J gene: TRBJ2-3

CDR3 protein: CASSEFSEQYF
CDR3 DNA: TGTGCCAGCAGTGAATTTTCCGAGCAGTACTTC
D gene: .
V gene: TRBV25-1
J gene: TRBJ2-7

CDR3 protein: CASSPVGASYEQYF
CDR3 DNA: TGTGCCAGTAGCCCCGTGGGGGCGTCCTACGAGCAGTACTTC
D gene: .
V gene: TRBV19
J gene: TRBJ2-7

CDR3 protein: CASSLNSGHGYTF
CDR3 DNA: TGCGCCAGCAGCTTGAACTCCGGGCATGGCTACACCTTC
D gene: .
V gene: TRBV5-1
J gene: TRBJ1-2

CDR3 protein: CATSDAGTDTQYF
CDR3 DNA: TGTGCCACCAGTGATGCCGGAACAGATACGCAGTATTTT
D gene: .
V gene: TRBV24-1
J gene: TRBJ2-3